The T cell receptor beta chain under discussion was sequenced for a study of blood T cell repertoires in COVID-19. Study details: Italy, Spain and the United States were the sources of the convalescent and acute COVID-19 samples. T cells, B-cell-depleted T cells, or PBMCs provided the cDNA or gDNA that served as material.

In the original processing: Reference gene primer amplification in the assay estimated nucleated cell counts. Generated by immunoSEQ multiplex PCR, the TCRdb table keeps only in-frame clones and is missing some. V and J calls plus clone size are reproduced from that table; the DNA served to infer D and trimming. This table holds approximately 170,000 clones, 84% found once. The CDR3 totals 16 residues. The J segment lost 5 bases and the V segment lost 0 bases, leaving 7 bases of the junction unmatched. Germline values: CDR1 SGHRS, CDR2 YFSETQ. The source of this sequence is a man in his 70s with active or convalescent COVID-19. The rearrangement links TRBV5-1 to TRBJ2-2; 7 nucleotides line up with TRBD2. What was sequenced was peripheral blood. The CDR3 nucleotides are TGCGCCAGCAGCTTGGCCGTTCAGGGAGGGACCGGGGAGCTGTTTTTT. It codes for CASSLAVQGGTGELFF.